One sample yielded the 23 T cell receptor beta chains listed below, sequenced in a study of CXCR3-negative and CXCR3-positive naive CD8 T cells. TRB cDNA was prepared as libraries by UMI-labeled 5' RACE. Each CDR3 protein gets one entry in TCRdb, which reprocessed the 5' RACE reads and gives no DNA. This repertoire includes some 49,000 distinct CDR3 sequences. Sequencing used naive CXCR3- CD8+ T cells from blood. Subset described: CD45RO-CCR7+CD27+CD95- naive CD8+ T cells lacking CXCR3 (TNR3-). These receptors came from a human donor in good health. Some clones in this sample may be carry-over from other donors' samples.

This chain uses TRBV7-2 with TRBJ1-6. This CDR3 has 16 amino acids. The germline V gene encodes CDR1 SGHTA and CDR2 FQGNSA. CDR3 region: CASSLRSPLLDSPLHF.

The chain joins TRBV27 to TRBJ2-5. CDR1 and CDR2 from the germline V gene are MNHEY and SMNVEV (reference sequence). The CDR3 has 12 residues. The CDR3 here is CASWSDRTTQYF.

V is TRBV20-1 and J is TRBJ2-7; TCRdb's D call of TRBD2 is untestable without DNA. The CDR3 runs 14 residues. CDR1 and CDR2 from the germline V gene are DFQATT and SNEGSKA (reference sequence). The CDR3 region is CSAETSGTAYEQYF.

The chain is built from TRBV11-3 and TRBJ2-1; lacking DNA, the TRBD2 call made by TCRdb goes unchecked. CDR3 size: 17 residues. The germline V gene encodes CDR1 SGHNT and CDR2 YENEEA. Here the CDR3 reads CASSLDYGTSGYNEQFF.

The chain has TRBV10-3 and TRBJ1-1. Germline lookup yields CDR1 ENHRY and CDR2 SYGVKD. CDR3 length: 13 amino acids. The CDR3 reads CAISESHDTEAFF.

This rearrangement joins TRBV7-9 to TRBJ1-2; as DNA is missing, the TRBD1 call by TCRdb cannot be tested. CDR3 length: 13 amino acids. The germline V gene encodes CDR1 SEHNR and CDR2 FQNEAQ (reference sequence). CDR3 region: CASSQGKPDGYTF.

V gene TRBV5-1 combines with J gene TRBJ2-5; the TRBD2 assignment by TCRdb is unverifiable without DNA. This CDR3 has 17 amino acids. The germline V gene has CDR1 SGHRS and CDR2 YFSETQ. The CDR3 protein is CASSSYGLAGGQETQYF.

The V and J genes are TRBV6-2 or TRBV6-3 and TRBJ2-7. This CDR3 is 13 amino acids long. Germline assignment: CDR1 MNHEY and CDR2 SVGEGT. This CDR3 reads CASSLATTYEQYF.

This chain joins TRBV28 and TRBJ1-1. In germline, CDR1 is MDHEN, CDR2 SYDVKM. The CDR3 runs to 14 residues. CDR3 amino acids: CASSLVVRDTEAFF.

The chain links TRBV28 to TRBJ1-5; TCRdb calls TRBD1, which cannot be checked without DNA. The CDR3 runs to 15 residues. Germline assignment: CDR1 MDHEN and CDR2 SYDVKM. CDR3 protein: CASSFAGASNQPQHF.

In terms of frequency, this clonotype is medium-sized. The chain recombines TRBV29-1 with TRBJ1-3. The CDR3 loop spans 13 amino acids. Germline-derived CDR1 and CDR2 are SQVTM and ANQGSEA. CDR3 loop: CSVEGDSGNTIYF.

The chain couples TRBV12-3 or TRBV12-4 to TRBJ2-6. CDR3 length: 12 amino acids. The CDR3 protein is CASSPGANVLTF.

CDR3 sequence reads: CASSDGAGAIQYF. The rearrangement joins TRBV14 to TRBJ2-4; lacking DNA, the TRBD1 call made by TCRdb goes unchecked. This CDR3 region has 13 residues. CDR1 is SGHDN, CDR2 FVKESK, per germline. The full variable domain, in which reference TRBV14 and TRBJ2-4 provide the parts outside the CDR3, is EAGVTQFPSHSVIEKGQTVTLRCDPISGHDNLYWYRRVMGKEIKFLLHFVKESKQDESGMPNNRFLAERTGGTYSTLKVQPAELEDSGVYFCASSDGAGAIQYFGAGTRLSVL.

The J gene is TRBJ2-5, the V gene TRBV29-1; TCRdb's assignment of TRBD2 cannot be checked, as there is no DNA. CDR1 SQVTM and CDR2 ANQGSEA come from the germline V gene. This CDR3 spans 11 amino acids. The CDR3 spells CSVAGDGTQYF.

This rearrangement joins TRBV5-1 to TRBJ2-1; the D call from TCRdb, TRBD2, cannot be confirmed without DNA. The CDR3 has 12 amino acids. Germline CDR1 and CDR2: SGHRS and YFSETQ. The CDR3 here is CASSASGNEQFF. Looking up the rest from reference TRBV5-1 and TRBJ2-1 gives the full variable domain: KAGVTQTPRYLIKTRGQQVTLSCSPISGHRSVSWYQQTPGQGLQFLFEYFSETQRNKGNFPGRFSGRQFSNSRSEMNVSTLELGDSALYLCASSASGNEQFFGPGTRLTVL.

The chain links TRBV2 to TRBJ2-1; TCRdb indicates TRBD2, and absent DNA this call remains unverified. This CDR3 spans 15 amino acids. Germline lookup yields CDR1 SNHLY and CDR2 FYNNEI. CDR3 in amino acids: CASSGPTTGGVEQFF.

This sequence joins TRBV28 and TRBJ2-5; as DNA is missing, the TRBD2 call by TCRdb cannot be tested. Per the germline V gene, CDR1 is MDHEN and CDR2 is SYDVKM. CDR3 length: 14 residues. The CDR3 protein is CASSLGGGGSTQYF.

The CDR3 is CASSHNWGSQETQYF. The chain has TRBV7-6 and TRBJ2-5. CDR3 length: 15 amino acids. The germline CDR1 and CDR2 sequences are SGHVS and FNYEAQ.

This CDR3 is CSVYGGQHLTYNEQFF. The chain joins TRBV29-1 to TRBJ2-1; TCRdb gives TRBD1 as the D gene, but with no DNA this cannot be confirmed. The CDR3 sequence is 16 residues long. In germline, CDR1 is SQVTM, CDR2 ANQGSEA.

V usage is TRBV27 and J usage is TRBJ2-7; the TRBD1 assignment by TCRdb is unverifiable without DNA. CDR3 length: 16 residues. Germline CDR1 MNHEY, CDR2 SMNVEV (reference sequence). CDR3 loop: CASSFVTGTGGYEQYF.

The chain carries TRBV6-5 and TRBJ2-7. The CDR3 sequence is 14 residues long. Per germline, CDR1 MNHEY and CDR2 SVGAGI. CDR3 residues: CASREPGGSYEQYF.

The chain joins TRBV5-1 to TRBJ2-7. This CDR3 is built from 13 residues. Looked up from germline, CDR1 is SGHRS and CDR2 is YFSETQ. CDR3 loop: CASSFDSSYEQYF.

The V call is TRBV20-1, the J call TRBJ2-7; TCRdb selects TRBD1, and the lack of DNA leaves this call unchecked. There are 12 residues in the CDR3. The germline V gene encodes CDR1 DFQATT and CDR2 SNEGSKA (reference sequence). The CDR3 spells CSARDTGYEQYF.